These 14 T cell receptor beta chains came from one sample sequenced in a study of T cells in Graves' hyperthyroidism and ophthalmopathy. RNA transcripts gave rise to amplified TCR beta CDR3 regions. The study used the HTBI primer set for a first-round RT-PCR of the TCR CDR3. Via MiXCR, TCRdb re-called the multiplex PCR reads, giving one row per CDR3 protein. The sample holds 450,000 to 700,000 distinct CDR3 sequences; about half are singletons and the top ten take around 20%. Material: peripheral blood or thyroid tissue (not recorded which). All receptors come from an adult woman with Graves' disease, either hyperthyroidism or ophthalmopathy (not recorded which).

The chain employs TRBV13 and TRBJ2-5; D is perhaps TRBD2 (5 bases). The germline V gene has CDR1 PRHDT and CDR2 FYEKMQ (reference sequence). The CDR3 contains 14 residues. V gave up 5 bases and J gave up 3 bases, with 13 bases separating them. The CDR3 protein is CASSIGLAEETQYF. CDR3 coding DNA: TGTGCCAGCAGCATCGGGCTAGCCGAAGAGACCCAGTACTTC.

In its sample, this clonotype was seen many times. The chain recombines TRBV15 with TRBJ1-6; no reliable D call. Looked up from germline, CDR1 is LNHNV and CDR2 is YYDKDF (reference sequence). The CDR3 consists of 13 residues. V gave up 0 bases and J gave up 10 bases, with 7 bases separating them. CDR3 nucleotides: TGTGCCACCAGCAGAGACGGCGACTCACCCCTCCACTTT. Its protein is CATSRDGDSPLHF.

The CDR3 region is CATSGGVGNQPQHF. CDR3 sequence (DNA): TGTGCCACCAGCGGGGGTGTTGGGAATCAGCCCCAGCATTTT. V usage is TRBV15 and J usage is TRBJ1-5, with D possibly matching TRBD1 (5 bases). V was clipped by 5 bases and J by 4 bases, with 12 bases between them. Germline V CDR1 and CDR2: LNHNV, YYDKDF (reference sequence). This CDR3 is 14 amino acids long. The whole variable domain, remainder taken from reference TRBV15 and TRBJ1-5, is DAMVIQNPRYQVTQFGKPVTLSCSQTLNHNVMYWYQQKSSQAPKLLFHYYDKDFNNEADTPDNFQSRRPNTSFCFLDIRSPGLGDTAMYLCATSGGVGNQPQHFGDGTRLSIL.

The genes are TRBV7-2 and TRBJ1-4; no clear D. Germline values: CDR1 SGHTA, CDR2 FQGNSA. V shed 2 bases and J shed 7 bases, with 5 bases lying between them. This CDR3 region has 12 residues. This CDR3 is CASSLNGEKLFF. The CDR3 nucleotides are TGTGCCAGCAGCTTAAACGGTGAAAAACTGTTTTTT. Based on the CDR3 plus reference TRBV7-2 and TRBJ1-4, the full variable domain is GAGVSQSPSNKVTEKGKDVELRCDPISGHTALYWYRQSLGQGLEFLIYFQGNSAPDKSGLPSDRFSAERTGGSVSTLTIQRTQQEDSAVYLCASSLNGEKLFFGSGTQLSVL.

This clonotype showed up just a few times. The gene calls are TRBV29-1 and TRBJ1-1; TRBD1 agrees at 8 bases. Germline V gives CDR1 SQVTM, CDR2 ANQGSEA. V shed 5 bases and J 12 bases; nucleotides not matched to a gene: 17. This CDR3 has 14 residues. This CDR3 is CSVPPGGQGGKTFF. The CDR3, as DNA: TGCAGCGTTCCCCCGGGAGGACAGGGTGGAAAGACTTTCTTT. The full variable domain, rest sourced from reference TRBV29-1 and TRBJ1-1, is SAVISQKPSRDICQRGTSLTIQCQVDSQVTMMFWYRQQPGQSLTLIATANQGSEATYESGFVIDKFPISRPNLTFSTLTVSNMSPEDSSIYLCSVPPGGQGGKTFFGQGTRLTVV.

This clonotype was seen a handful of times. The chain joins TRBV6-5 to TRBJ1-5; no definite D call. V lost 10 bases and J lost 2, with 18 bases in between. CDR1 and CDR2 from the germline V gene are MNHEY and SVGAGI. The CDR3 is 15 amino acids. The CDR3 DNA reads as TGTGCCACCCTGTCGGGTCTTCAATGCAATCAGCCCCAGCATTTT. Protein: CATLSGLQCNQPQHF.

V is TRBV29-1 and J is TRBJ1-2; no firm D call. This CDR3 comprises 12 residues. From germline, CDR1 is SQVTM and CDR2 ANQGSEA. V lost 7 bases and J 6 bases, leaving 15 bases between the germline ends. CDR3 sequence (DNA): TGCAGCGCCCGGCAGGCTCGGGATGGCTACACCTTC. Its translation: CSARQARDGYTF.

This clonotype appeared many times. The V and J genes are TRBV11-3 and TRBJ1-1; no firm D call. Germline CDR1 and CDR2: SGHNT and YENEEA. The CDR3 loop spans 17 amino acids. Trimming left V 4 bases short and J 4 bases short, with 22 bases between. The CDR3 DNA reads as TGTGCCAGCAGCTCCCCCCACATCGACCGAGGAATCACTGAAGCTTTCTTT. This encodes CASSSPHIDRGITEAFF.

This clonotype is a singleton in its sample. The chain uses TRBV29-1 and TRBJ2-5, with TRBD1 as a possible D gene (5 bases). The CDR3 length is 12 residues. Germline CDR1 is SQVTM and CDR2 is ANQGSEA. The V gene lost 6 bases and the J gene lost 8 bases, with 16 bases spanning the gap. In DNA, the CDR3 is TGCAGCGTGATACAGGTCCCAAGAACCCAGTACTTC. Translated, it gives CSVIQVPRTQYF. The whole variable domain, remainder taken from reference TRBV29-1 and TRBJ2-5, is SAVISQKPSRDICQRGTSLTIQCQVDSQVTMMFWYRQQPGQSLTLIATANQGSEATYESGFVIDKFPISRPNLTFSTLTVSNMSPEDSSIYLCSVIQVPRTQYFGPGTRLLVL.

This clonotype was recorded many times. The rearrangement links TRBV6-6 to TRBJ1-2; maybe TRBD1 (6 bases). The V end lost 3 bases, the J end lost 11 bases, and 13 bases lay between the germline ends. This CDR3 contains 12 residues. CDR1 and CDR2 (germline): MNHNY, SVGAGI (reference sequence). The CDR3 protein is CASSYYGQPYTF. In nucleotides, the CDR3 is TGTGCCAGCAGTTATTACGGACAGCCGTACACCTTC.

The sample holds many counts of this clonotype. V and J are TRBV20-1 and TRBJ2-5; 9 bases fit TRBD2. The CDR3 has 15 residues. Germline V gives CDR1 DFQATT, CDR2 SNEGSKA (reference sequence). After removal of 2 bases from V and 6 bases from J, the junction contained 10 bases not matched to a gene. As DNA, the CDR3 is TGCAGTGCTAGATGGTCTCTAGCGGGAATAAAGACCCAGTACTTC. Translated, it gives CSARWSLAGIKTQYF.

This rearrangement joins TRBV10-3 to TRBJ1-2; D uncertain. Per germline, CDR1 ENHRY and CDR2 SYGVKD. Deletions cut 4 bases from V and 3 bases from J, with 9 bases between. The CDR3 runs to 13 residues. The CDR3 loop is CAISGDGYYGYTF. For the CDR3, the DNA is TGTGCCATCAGTGGAGACGGCTACTATGGCTACACCTTC.

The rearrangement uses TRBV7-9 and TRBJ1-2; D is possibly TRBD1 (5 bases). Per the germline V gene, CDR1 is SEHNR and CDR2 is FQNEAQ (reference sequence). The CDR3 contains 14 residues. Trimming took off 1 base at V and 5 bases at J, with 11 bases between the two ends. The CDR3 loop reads CASSLDRTDYGYTF. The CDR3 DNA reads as TGTGCCAGCAGCTTAGACAGGACGGATTATGGCTACACCTTC.

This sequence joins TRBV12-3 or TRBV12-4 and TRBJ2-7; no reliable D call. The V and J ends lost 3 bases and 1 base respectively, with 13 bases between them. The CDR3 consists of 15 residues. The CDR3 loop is CASSLGLVLSYEQYF. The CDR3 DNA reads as TGTGCCAGCAGTTTGGGCCTAGTTCTTTCCTACGAGCAGTACTTC.